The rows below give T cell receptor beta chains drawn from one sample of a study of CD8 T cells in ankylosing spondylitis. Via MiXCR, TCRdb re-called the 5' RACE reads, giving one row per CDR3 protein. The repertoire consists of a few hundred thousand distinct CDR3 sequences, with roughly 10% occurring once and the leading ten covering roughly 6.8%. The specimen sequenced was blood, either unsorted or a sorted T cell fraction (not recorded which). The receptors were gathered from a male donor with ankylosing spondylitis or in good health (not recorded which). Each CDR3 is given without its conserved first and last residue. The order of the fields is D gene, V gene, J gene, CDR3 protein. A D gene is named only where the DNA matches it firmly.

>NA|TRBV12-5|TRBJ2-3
ASGLGTTTDTQY
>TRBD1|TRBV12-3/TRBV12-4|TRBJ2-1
ASLKTPGGLQF
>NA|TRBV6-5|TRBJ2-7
ASSTWGREQY
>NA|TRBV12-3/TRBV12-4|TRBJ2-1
ASSFWGKNNEQF
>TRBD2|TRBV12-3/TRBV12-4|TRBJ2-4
ASSFEAGAVNIQY
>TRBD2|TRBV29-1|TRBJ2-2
SVYVDSSGLAGPMDKNTGELF
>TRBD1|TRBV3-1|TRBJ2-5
ASSHGAGQGWETQY
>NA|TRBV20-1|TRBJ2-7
SAETASSYEQY
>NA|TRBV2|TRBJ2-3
ASYYRSRNTDTQY
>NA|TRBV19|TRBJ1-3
ASSLLPGTGNTIY
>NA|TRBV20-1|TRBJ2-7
SARLVNKAYEQY
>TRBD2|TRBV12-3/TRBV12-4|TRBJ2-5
ASSFSGLTSETQY
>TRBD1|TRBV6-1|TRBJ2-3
ASAQPGQKTDTQY
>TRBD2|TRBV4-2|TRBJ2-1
ASSQDLAGANEQF
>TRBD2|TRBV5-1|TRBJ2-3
ASRPGTSGPDTQY
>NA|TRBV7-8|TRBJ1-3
ASSPRQRTGNTIY
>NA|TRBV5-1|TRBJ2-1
ASSDPSRGAEQF
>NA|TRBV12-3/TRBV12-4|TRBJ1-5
ASSLASRFQPQH
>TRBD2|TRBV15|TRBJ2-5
ATSVTSTKTQY
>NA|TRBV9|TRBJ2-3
ASSVGAGPDTQY
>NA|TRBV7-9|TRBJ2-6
ASSFRRTSGANVLT
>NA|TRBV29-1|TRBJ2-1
SVGGALYNEQF
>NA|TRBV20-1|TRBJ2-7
SAAAYSGQPYEQY
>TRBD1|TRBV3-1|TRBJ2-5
ASSQGPRLAGTGVEETQY
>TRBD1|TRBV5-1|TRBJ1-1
ASSLMRDRGEAF
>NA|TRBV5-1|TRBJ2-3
ASSLIAGLADTQY
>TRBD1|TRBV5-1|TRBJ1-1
ASSFTGGRTEAF
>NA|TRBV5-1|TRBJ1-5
ASSLDPGDNQPQH
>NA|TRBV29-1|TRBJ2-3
SVRTGTRKDTQY
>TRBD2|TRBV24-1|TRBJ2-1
ATSGTSGNREQF
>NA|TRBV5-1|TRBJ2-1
ASSRQENYNEQF
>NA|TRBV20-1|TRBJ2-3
SASGRGNPDTQY
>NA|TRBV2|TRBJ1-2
ASSEVSSYGYT
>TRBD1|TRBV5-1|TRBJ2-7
ASSFDRGWDEQY
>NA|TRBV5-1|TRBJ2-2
ASSLRAIDTGELF
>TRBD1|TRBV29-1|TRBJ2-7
SVEDPLRQGYEQY
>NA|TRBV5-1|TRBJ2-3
ASILRLAASTDTQY
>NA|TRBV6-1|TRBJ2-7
ASSDDLAVSYEQY
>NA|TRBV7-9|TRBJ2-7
ASSRGTITSYEQY
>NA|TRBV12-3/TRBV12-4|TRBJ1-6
ASSARRDSPLH
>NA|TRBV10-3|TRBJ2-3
AITGTGFSTDTQY
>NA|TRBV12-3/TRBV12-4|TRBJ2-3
ASSFWIHTQY
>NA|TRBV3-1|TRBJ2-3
ASSQVGNDGDTQY
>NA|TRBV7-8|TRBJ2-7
ASSLARVRLSYEQY
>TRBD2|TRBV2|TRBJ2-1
ASSVGLVLSNEQF